The 14 T cell receptor beta chains below all came from one sample that was sequenced in a study of T cells after somatic rescue of genetic block. Clones were read by immunoSEQ multiplex PCR, and TCRdb kept only the in-frame ones, dropping some. The sample lists 70,000 or so clones; 85% to 95% were seen once. The sequenced sample consisted of peripheral blood mononuclear cells (PBMCs). Every receptor here comes from a man aged 40-49 years.

This clone was recorded only once. The chain links TRBV5-4 to TRBJ1-6; TRBD1 might be the D (6 bases). The CDR3 loop spans 16 amino acids. The V gene's germline CDR1 is SGHNT and CDR2 YYREEE (reference sequence). V dropped 0 bases and J dropped 7 bases, with 14 bases sitting between them. This CDR3 is CASSLAVQGRNSPLHF. CDR3 DNA: TGTGCCAGCAGCTTGGCCGTCCAGGGGCGGAATTCACCCCTCCACTTT.

The chain couples TRBV28 to TRBJ1-1, with TRBD1 matching over 8 bases. J lost 11 bases, V lost 7 bases, and 15 bases had no gene match. There are 14 residues in the CDR3. Germline V gives CDR1 MDHEN, CDR2 SYDVKM. This chain's CDR3 is CASTRSGTGFSAFF. The CDR3 bases are TGTGCCAGCACAAGATCCGGGACAGGCTTTTCCGCTTTCTTT.

The chain has TRBV7-3 and TRBJ2-7; D is undetermined. Between the trimmed V and J ends, which lost 3 bases and 6 bases, there was a span of 9 bases. CDR3 length equals 12 residues. Germline V CDR1 and CDR2: SGHTA, FQGTGA. CDR3 in amino acids: CASSFSLGEQYF. The CDR3 coding sequence is TGTGCCAGCAGCTTTAGTTTGGGCGAGCAGTACTTC.

This chain uses TRBV19 with TRBJ2-1; TRBD1 matches at 8 bases. The junction had 12 bases not matched to a gene; V was cut back by 4 bases and J by 1 base. The CDR3 covers 18 residues. The germline V gene encodes CDR1 LNHDA and CDR2 SQIVND (reference sequence). The CDR3 region has the DNA TGTGCCAGTAGTACGACAGGGGTTCTTTATTCATCCTACAATGAGCAGTTCTTC. The encoded protein is CASSTTGVLYSSYNEQFF. Variable domain in full (rest from reference TRBV19 and TRBJ2-1): DGGITQSPKYLFRKEGQNVTLSCEQNLNHDAMYWYRQDPGQGLRLIYYSQIVNDFQKGDIAEGYSVSREKKESFPLTVTSAQKNPTAFYLCASSTTGVLYSSYNEQFFGPGTRLTVL.

V and J are TRBV10-2 and TRBJ2-2, with D possibly being TRBD2 (5 bases). This CDR3 is 15 amino acids long. Germline V gene sequence: CDR1 WSHSY, CDR2 SAAADI. Trimming left V 4 bases short and J 0 bases short, with 9 bases between. The DNA for the CDR3 is TGCGCCAGCAGTGCGGGGTCCGCGAACACCGGGGAGCTGTTTTTT. Protein product: CASSAGSANTGELFF.

The CDR3 DNA follows: TGCGCCAGCAGTGAACAGACTTCTGGAAACACCATATATTTT. Translated: CASSEQTSGNTIYF. The chain couples TRBV10-2 to TRBJ1-3; D call uncertain. Germline V lookup: CDR1 WSHSY, CDR2 SAAADI. The V and J ends lost 3 bases and 1 base respectively, with 7 bases between them. The length of the CDR3 is 14 residues.

The gene calls are TRBV2 and TRBJ2-7; the match to TRBD2 covers 7 bases. This CDR3 region has 13 residues. The germline CDR1 and CDR2 sequences are SNHLY and FYNNEI. The junction had 9 bases not matched to a gene; V was cut back by 6 bases and J by 7 bases. The CDR3 region has the DNA TGTGCCAGCAGGGGAGGGTTTTCGGGTGAGCAGTACTTC. Protein: CASRGGFSGEQYF. Looking up the rest from reference TRBV2 and TRBJ2-7 gives the full variable domain: EPEVTQTPSHQVTQMGQEVILRCVPISNHLYFYWYRQILGQKVEFLVSFYNNEISEKSEIFDDQFSVERPDGSNFTLKIRSTKLEDSAMYFCASRGGFSGEQYFGPGTRLTVT.

J is TRBJ2-7 and V is TRBV18, with TRBD1 matching over 8 bases. Germline values: CDR1 KGHSH, CDR2 LQKENI. The CDR3 extends over 17 amino acids. With V trimmed by 2 bases and J by 0 bases, 9 bases remained unmatched. The CDR3, as DNA: TGTGCCAGCTCACCAAGACCAGGACAGGGATCCTCCTACGAGCAGTACTTC. Translating gives CASSPRPGQGSSYEQYF.

The CDR3 here is CASSLKGLGNNEQFF. The CDR3 DNA is TGTGCCAGCAGCTTAAAGGGTTTGGGGAACAATGAGCAGTTCTTC. The rearrangement uses TRBV5-5 and TRBJ2-1; D not certain. V lost 2 bases to trimming and J lost 5 bases, with 14 bases between them. The CDR3 length is 15 residues. Per germline, CDR1 SGHKS and CDR2 YYEKEE (reference sequence).

The V call is TRBV5-5, the J call TRBJ2-7; 7 nucleotides line up with TRBD2. CDR1 and CDR2 (germline): SGHKS, YYEKEE (reference sequence). With 0 bases clipped from V and 4 bases from J, the junction kept 10 bases outside the gene matches. The CDR3 totals 16 residues. The CDR3 DNA follows: TGTGCCAGCAGCTTGGGACTCACAGCGGGGCCGTACGAGCAGTACTTC. Its protein product is CASSLGLTAGPYEQYF.

V gene TRBV6-6 combines with J gene TRBJ2-3, with D possibly TRBD1 on 5 matching bases. The germline CDR1 and CDR2 sequences are MNHNY and SVGAGI (reference sequence). Deletions cut 5 bases from V and 2 bases from J, with 11 bases between. The CDR3 has 14 residues. CDR3 sequence reads: CASSRRQTTDTQYF. DNA for the CDR3: TGTGCCAGCAGTAGAAGACAGACCACAGATACGCAGTATTTT.

This chain joins TRBV5-1 and TRBJ1-4; D is perhaps TRBD1 (5 bases). V lost 4 bases, J lost 5 bases, and 18 bases lay in between. This CDR3 is 16 amino acids long. Germline CDR1 reads SGHRS; CDR2 reads YFSETQ. The CDR3 region is CASSRGIQEVNEKLFF. The DNA of the CDR3 is TGCGCCAGCAGCCGCGGGATACAGGAGGTGAATGAAAAACTGTTTTTT.

The gene calls are TRBV7-9 and TRBJ2-3; 7 nucleotides line up with TRBD2. Germline V gives CDR1 SEHNR, CDR2 FQNEAQ (reference sequence). CDR3 length: 14 residues. V was clipped by 6 bases and J by 3 bases; unmatched bases: 6. The CDR3 DNA sequence: TGTGCCAGCAGGGACGGGCGGGGGACAGATACGCAGTATTTT. This sequence encodes CASRDGRGTDTQYF.

This clone was picked up one time. V gene TRBV5-8 combines with J gene TRBJ2-6; possibly TRBD2 for D (5 bases). V shed 4 bases and J shed 0 bases, with 17 bases lying between them. This CDR3 is built from 18 residues. CDR1 and CDR2 from the germline V gene are SGHTS and YDEGEE. CDR3 sequence reads: CASSGEDWFFSGANVLTF. As DNA, the CDR3 is TGTGCCAGCAGCGGCGAGGACTGGTTCTTCTCTGGGGCCAACGTCCTGACTTTC.